These 19 T cell receptor beta chains share one sample of origin, sequenced in a study of blood T cell repertoires in COVID-19. Sequencing used immunoSEQ multiplex PCR; TCRdb keeps in-frame clones, though not all of them. The table lists under 350,000 clones, roughly 90% of them singletons. Sequencing input: PBMCs or T cells enriched from blood (not recorded which). Receptors were obtained from a woman in her 40s who had recovered from COVID-19.

V is TRBV2 and J is TRBJ2-7; the match to TRBD2 covers 11 bases. The CDR3 has 15 amino acids. V trimming: 3 bases; J trimming: 4 bases; junction bases outside the gene matches: 5. Germline loops: CDR1 SNHLY, CDR2 FYNNEI. CDR3 residues: CASSDASGGSYEQYF. In DNA form, the CDR3 reads TGTGCCAGCAGTGACGCTAGCGGGGGGTCGTACGAGCAGTACTTC.

The chain uses TRBV28 and TRBJ2-1; TRBD1 matches at 9 bases. The CDR3 covers 16 residues. The germline V gene has CDR1 MDHEN and CDR2 SYDVKM. Trimming at V came to 6 bases and at J to 0 bases, leaving 6 bases not matched to a gene. The CDR3: CASRPGGQGSYNEQFF. The CDR3 coding sequence is TGTGCCAGCAGACCGGGGGGACAGGGCTCCTACAATGAGCAGTTCTTC.

The chain is built from TRBV2 and TRBJ1-2; 10 positions match TRBD1. The ends lost 6 bases at V and 7 bases at J; junction bases unmatched: 17. The germline V gene encodes CDR1 SNHLY and CDR2 FYNNEI. This CDR3 region has 17 residues. The CDR3 DNA reads TGTGCCAGCAGCCCTGGACAGGGGGAAGCCGGTAGTGCTGGCTACACCTTC. This encodes CASSPGQGEAGSAGYTF.

This clone was detected a few times. V is TRBV6-5 and J is TRBJ1-2, with TRBD1 as a possible D gene (5 bases). Trimming shortened V by 5 bases and J by 4 bases, and 17 bases separated the two germline ends. Germline V gene lookup returns CDR1 MNHEY and CDR2 SVGAGI. This CDR3 contains 15 residues. Here the CDR3 reads CASSTQGHDGYGYTF. DNA of the CDR3: TGTGCCAGCAGTACCCAAGGACACGACGGCTATGGCTACACCTTC.

The genes are TRBV5-8 and TRBJ1-5; TRBD1 aligns across 7 bases. This CDR3 has 14 residues. Germline CDR1 SGHTS, CDR2 YDEGEE. Unmatched junction bases numbered 4, after V lost 0 bases and J lost 7 bases. CDR3 in DNA: TGTGCCAGCAGCTTGGGGGACAGATGGCAGCCCCAGCATTTT. This codes for CASSLGDRWQPQHF.

This clone was counted a single time. The rearrangement joins TRBV5-1 to TRBJ2-3; D possibly corresponds to TRBD1 (5 bases). The germline CDR1 and CDR2 sequences are SGHRS and YFSETQ. The CDR3 covers 14 residues. V was cut by 6 bases and J by 0 bases, with 11 bases left in between. In nucleotides, the CDR3 is TGCGCCAGCAAAAGGGGTACTAGCACAGATACGCAGTATTTT. Residues: CASKRGTSTDTQYF.

This chain uses TRBV18 with TRBJ2-3, with 12 bases that match TRBD2. CDR3 size: 17 residues. CDR1 and CDR2 (germline): KGHSH, LQKENI. Germline trimming cut 3 bases from V and 4 bases from J; bases unmatched to any gene: 8. CDR3 amino acids: CASSPATSGSPADTQYF. CDR3 bases: TGTGCCAGCTCACCCGCGACTAGCGGGAGCCCCGCAGATACGCAGTATTTT.

J is TRBJ2-7 and V is TRBV7-9; the match to TRBD2 covers 8 bases. Germline CDR1 is SEHNR and CDR2 is FQNEAQ (reference sequence). V trimming: 0 bases; J trimming: 6 bases; junction bases outside the gene matches: 4. The CDR3 has 14 amino acids. CDR3: CASSLATSGTEQYF. For the CDR3, the DNA is TGTGCCAGCAGCTTAGCAACTAGCGGTACCGAGCAGTACTTC.

This clone was observed once. Other DNA sequences in the sample encode the same CDR3. The V gene is TRBV9, the J gene TRBJ2-5; no firm D call. The CDR3 extends over 12 amino acids. Germline V gene lookup returns CDR1 SGDLS and CDR2 YYNGEE. The V gene lost 0 bases and the J gene lost 4 bases, with 4 bases spanning the gap. The CDR3, as DNA: TGTGCCAGCAGCGTAGGAGGAGAGACCCAGTACTTC. It yields the protein CASSVGGETQYF.

This clone was counted once. The chain has TRBV6-2 or TRBV6-3 and TRBJ1-1; 7 nucleotides line up with TRBD1. V gave up 6 bases and J gave up 0 bases; unmatched junction bases: 7. Germline assignment: CDR1 MNHEY and CDR2 SVGEGT. CDR3 length equals 15 residues. The CDR3 reads CASSRDSPMNTEAFF. CDR3 DNA: TGTGCCAGCAGCAGGGACAGCCCCATGAACACTGAAGCTTTCTTT.

This chain links TRBV7-9 with TRBJ1-1, with a possible D match to TRBD1 (5 bases). CDR1 and CDR2 (germline): SEHNR, FQNEAQ (reference sequence). The CDR3 loop spans 13 amino acids. Trimming left V 4 bases short and J 1 base short, with 7 bases between. The CDR3: CASSSQENTEAFF. DNA of the CDR3: TGTGCCAGCAGCTCACAGGAGAACACTGAAGCTTTCTTT.

The chain couples TRBV4-1 to TRBJ1-1, with a possible D match to TRBD1 (6 bases). V was trimmed by 0 bases and J by 1 base, leaving 12 bases between them. CDR1 is MGHRA and CDR2 is YSYEKL in the germline V gene. This CDR3 region has 16 residues. CDR3 sequence: CASSQDLGARNTEAFF. CDR3 sequence (DNA): TGCGCCAGCAGCCAAGATTTGGGGGCTCGGAACACTGAAGCTTTCTTT.

V usage is TRBV5-1 and J usage is TRBJ1-6; TRBD1 might be the D (6 bases). The V gene lost 4 bases and the J gene lost 11 bases, with 16 bases spanning the gap. This CDR3 has 14 amino acids. The germline gives CDR1 SGHRS, CDR2 YFSETQ. The CDR3 DNA is TGCGCCAGCAGCCCAGGGGAAGCCCTTACACCCCTCCACTTT. Translation: CASSPGEALTPLHF. The full variable domain, in which reference TRBV5-1 and TRBJ1-6 provide the parts outside the CDR3, is KAGVTQTPRYLIKTRGQQVTLSCSPISGHRSVSWYQQTPGQGLQFLFEYFSETQRNKGNFPGRFSGRQFSNSRSEMNVSTLELGDSALYLCASSPGEALTPLHFGNGTRLTVT.

The gene calls are TRBV7-9 and TRBJ2-7, with 7 bases aligning to TRBD1. Germline loops: CDR1 SEHNR, CDR2 FQNEAQ (reference sequence). CDR3 length: 14 residues. V dropped 4 bases and J dropped 5; count of bases not matched to a gene: 8. CDR3 sequence reads: CASSYRQGSHEQYF. The CDR3 nucleotides read TGTGCCAGCAGCTATCGACAGGGTAGCCACGAGCAGTACTTC.

V gene TRBV12-3 or TRBV12-4 combines with J gene TRBJ2-7; D ambiguous. This CDR3 contains 13 residues. With 3 bases removed from V and 2 bases from J, the gap between germline ends came to 8 bases. The CDR3 nucleotides are TGTGCCAGCAGTTTTGCGGTAACCTACGAGCAGTACTTC. The encoded protein is CASSFAVTYEQYF.

Comment on this clone: Other DNA sequences in the sample encode the same CDR3. V and J are TRBV19 and TRBJ1-3; D is possibly TRBD1 (6 bases). CDR1 and CDR2 (germline): LNHDA, SQIVND (reference sequence). V lost 4 bases and J 4 bases, leaving 11 bases between the germline ends. This CDR3 is 14 amino acids long. DNA of the CDR3: TGTGCCAGTAGTACAGGGGCGTCGGGAAACACCATATATTTT. This sequence encodes CASSTGASGNTIYF.

The chain joins TRBV7-9 to TRBJ1-2, with D tentatively TRBD1 (6 bases). The germline V and J ends were trimmed by 5 bases and 0 bases, with 16 bases remaining between them. The germline CDR1 and CDR2 sequences are SEHNR and FQNEAQ (reference sequence). This CDR3 has 16 residues. The CDR3 spells CASSLVLGAANYGYTF. For the CDR3, the DNA is TGTGCCAGCAGCCTCGTCCTGGGGGCGGCTAACTATGGCTACACCTTC.

The genes are TRBV18 and TRBJ1-2; 8 bases align to TRBD1. The CDR3 runs to 12 residues. The V and J ends lost 3 bases and 8 bases, in that order; junction bases with no gene match: 2. The germline V gene has CDR1 KGHSH and CDR2 LQKENI. The CDR3 DNA is TGTGCCAGCTCACCGAGACAGGGGGGCTACACCTTC. Its protein is CASSPRQGGYTF. Full variable domain (missing parts from reference TRBV18 and TRBJ1-2): NAGVMQNPRHLVRRRGQEARLRCSPMKGHSHVYWYRQLPEEGLKFMVYLQKENIIDESGMPKERFSAEFPKEGPSILRIQQVVRGDSAAYFCASSPRQGGYTFGSGTRLTVV.

The chain employs TRBV18 and TRBJ1-2, with D possibly matching TRBD1 (5 bases). The CDR3 sequence is 13 residues long. V was shortened by 0 bases and J by 9 bases, with 11 bases between the two germline ends. CDR1 is KGHSH and CDR2 is LQKENI in the germline V gene. CDR3 sequence: CASSPPGGGSYTF. CDR3 nucleotides: TGTGCCAGCTCACCACCGGGGGGTGGAAGCTACACCTTC.